This T cell receptor beta chain was documented in a study of blood T cell repertoires in COVID-19. Measured with immunoSEQ multiplex PCR; TCRdb has only the in-frame clones, and not every one. This sample has tens of thousands of clones, with 87% found just once. The CDR3 spans 16 residues. Germline V lookup: CDR1 LNHDA, CDR2 SQIVND (reference sequence). The V end was cut by 4 bases, the J end by 7 bases, with 19 bases between. The receptor comes from a male donor with acute or convalescent COVID-19. The sample consisted of peripheral blood. The chain links TRBV19 to TRBJ1-4; the D is unclear. DNA for the CDR3: TGTGCCAGTAGTACCCAGGTAAACCCGGAGGGTGAAAAACTGTTTTTT. It encodes CASSTQVNPEGEKLFF.